This entry lists 9 T cell receptor beta chains sequenced from one sample in a study of shared clonotypes between healthy human individuals. TCRdb's table, derived via immunoSEQ multiplex PCR, lists solely in-frame clones and lacks some. The table lists about 2.3 million clones, over 85% of them singletons. Sequencing input: naive CD4+ T cells from PBMCs. Subset here: CD45RA+ positively selected. These receptors were collected from a man younger than 35 in good health. Some clones in this sample may be carry-over from other donors' samples.

Concerning this clone itself: The same CDR3 is also encoded by other DNA sequences in this sample. The chain joins TRBV5-1 to TRBJ2-7; 7 bases line up with TRBD2. Germline trimming cut 0 bases from V and 2 bases from J; bases unmatched to any gene: 5. The CDR3 is made up of 15 amino acids. Germline V CDR1 and CDR2: SGHRS, YFSETQ. CDR3 region: CASSLGPSGPYEQYF. CDR3 DNA sequence: TGCGCCAGCAGCTTGGGGCCTAGCGGTCCCTACGAGCAGTACTTC.

The rearrangement joins TRBV15 to TRBJ2-1; D is unresolved. The V gene's germline CDR1 is LNHNV and CDR2 YYDKDF (reference sequence). The V end lost 5 bases, the J end lost 7 bases, and 9 bases lay between the germline ends. The CDR3 is 12 amino acids. The CDR3 sequence: CATSPRRNEQFF. The CDR3 coding sequence is TGTGCCACCAGCCCACGTCGGAATGAGCAGTTCTTC. Full variable domain (remainder filled in from reference TRBV15 and TRBJ2-1): DAMVIQNPRYQVTQFGKPVTLSCSQTLNHNVMYWYQQKSSQAPKLLFHYYDKDFNNEADTPDNFQSRRPNTSFCFLDIRSPGLGDTAMYLCATSPRRNEQFFGPGTRLTVL.

The V call is TRBV2, the J call TRBJ2-7, with D possibly being TRBD1 (6 bases). This CDR3 comprises 12 residues. Trimming took 1 base from V and 7 from J, leaving 8 bases between them. The germline V gene has CDR1 SNHLY and CDR2 FYNNEI. The CDR3 is CASSEDRAEQYF. CDR3 DNA: TGTGCCAGCAGTGAAGACAGGGCGGAGCAGTACTTC.

CDR3 amino acids: CASSLKPGQSFNTEAFF. The CDR3 DNA follows: TGCGCCAGCAGCTTGAAACCGGGACAGAGTTTCAACACTGAAGCTTTCTTT. V and J are TRBV5-1 and TRBJ1-1; 7 positions match TRBD1. Germline values: CDR1 SGHRS, CDR2 YFSETQ. V shed 1 base and J 2 bases; nucleotides not matched to a gene: 11. This CDR3 is 17 amino acids long. The variable domain in full, with the rest retrieved from reference TRBV5-1 and TRBJ1-1, is KAGVTQTPRYLIKTRGQQVTLSCSPISGHRSVSWYQQTPGQGLQFLFEYFSETQRNKGNFPGRFSGRQFSNSRSEMNVSTLELGDSALYLCASSLKPGQSFNTEAFFGQGTRLTVV.

The V call is TRBV16, the J call TRBJ2-7; TRBD2 might be the D (6 bases). Trimming cost V 1 base and J 6 bases, with 10 bases left between them. The CDR3 spans 13 residues. Germline V CDR1 and CDR2: KGHSY, FQNENV. CDR3 residues: CASSQWGGGEQYF. In nucleotides, the CDR3 is TGTGCCAGCAGCCAATGGGGAGGAGGCGAGCAGTACTTC.

This clone was seen once. The chain couples TRBV18 to TRBJ1-2, with TRBD1 identical over 9 bases. The V and J ends lost 5 bases and 6 bases, in that order; junction bases with no gene match: 4. Germline V gene lookup returns CDR1 KGHSH and CDR2 LQKENI. CDR3 size: 13 residues. The CDR3 coding sequence is TGTGCCAGCTCATTAGGGACAGGGAATGGCTACACCTTC. This sequence encodes CASSLGTGNGYTF.

This clone was observed a few times. The chain employs TRBV2 and TRBJ1-1; D remains ambiguous. Germline CDR1 SNHLY, CDR2 FYNNEI. V dropped 8 bases and J dropped 0 bases, with 16 bases sitting between them. The CDR3 covers 15 residues. The CDR3 loop reads CASRSRAIMNTEAFF. The DNA for the CDR3 is TGTGCCAGCCGAAGTCGGGCGATCATGAACACTGAAGCTTTCTTT.

The chain recombines TRBV5-1 with TRBJ2-5, with 7 bases that match TRBD1. The ends lost 0 bases at V and 1 base at J; junction bases unmatched: 9. The CDR3 loop spans 17 amino acids. Germline V gene data show CDR1 as SGHRS and CDR2 as YFSETQ. The CDR3 loop is CASSLGVAGGSQETQYF. The DNA of the CDR3 is TGCGCCAGCAGCTTGGGAGTGGCAGGGGGTTCCCAAGAGACCCAGTACTTC.

This clone was recorded a few times. This chain links TRBV7-9 with TRBJ1-5; perhaps TRBD1 as D (6 bases). CDR3 length equals 14 residues. From germline, CDR1 is SEHNR and CDR2 FQNEAQ (reference sequence). Trimming stripped 5 bases from V and 8 bases from J, with 16 bases between. CDR3 loop: CASSLGGQGKPQHF. The CDR3 bases are TGTGCCAGCAGCCTAGGGGGGCAGGGCAAGCCCCAGCATTTT.